What follows is one T cell receptor beta chain and its context. Other DNA sequences in the sample encode the same CDR3. Sequenced by immunoSEQ multiplex PCR; TCRdb stores in-frame clones only, minus some. Of about 2,500,000 clones listed, 90% to 95% were seen once; the top ten hold around 0.15%. This entry comes from a study of shared clonotypes between healthy human individuals. The authors divided CD4+ cells into CD45RA+ naive and CD45RA-negative memory subsets. From germline, CDR1 is SGHRS and CDR2 YFSETQ. Trimming shortened V by 0 bases and J by 5 bases, and 6 bases separated the two germline ends. This CDR3 spans 13 amino acids.

The clonotype originates from a man younger than 35 in good health. The chain recombines TRBV5-1 with TRBJ1-5, with D unresolved. The sequencing input was naive CD4+ T cells sorted from blood. The subset: CD45RA+ positively selected. CDR3 in DNA: TGCGCCAGCAGCTTGGCCCCCGATCAGCCCCAGCATTTT. Its protein is CASSLAPDQPQHF.